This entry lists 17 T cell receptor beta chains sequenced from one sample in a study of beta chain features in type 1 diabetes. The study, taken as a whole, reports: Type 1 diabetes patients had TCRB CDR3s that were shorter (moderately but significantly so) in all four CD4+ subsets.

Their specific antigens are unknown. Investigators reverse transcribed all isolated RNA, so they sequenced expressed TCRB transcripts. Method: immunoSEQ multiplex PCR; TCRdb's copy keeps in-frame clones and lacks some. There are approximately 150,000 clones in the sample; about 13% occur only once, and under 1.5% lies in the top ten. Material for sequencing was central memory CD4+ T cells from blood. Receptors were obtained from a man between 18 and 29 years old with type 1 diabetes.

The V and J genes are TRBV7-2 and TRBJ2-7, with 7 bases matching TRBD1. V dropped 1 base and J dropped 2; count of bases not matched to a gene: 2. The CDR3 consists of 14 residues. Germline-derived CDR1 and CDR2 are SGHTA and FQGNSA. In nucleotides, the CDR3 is TGTGCCAGCAGCTTAGAAGGGGGCCCCTACGAGCAGTACTTC. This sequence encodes CASSLEGGPYEQYF.

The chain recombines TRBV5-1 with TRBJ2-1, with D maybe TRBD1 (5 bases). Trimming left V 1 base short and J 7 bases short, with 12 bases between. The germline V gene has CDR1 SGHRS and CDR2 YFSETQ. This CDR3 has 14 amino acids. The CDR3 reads CASSLRPQGNEQFF. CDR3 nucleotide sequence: TGCGCCAGCAGCTTGCGGCCCCAGGGAAATGAGCAGTTCTTC. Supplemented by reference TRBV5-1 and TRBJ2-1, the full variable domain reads KAGVTQTPRYLIKTRGQQVTLSCSPISGHRSVSWYQQTPGQGLQFLFEYFSETQRNKGNFPGRFSGRQFSNSRSEMNVSTLELGDSALYLCASSLRPQGNEQFFGPGTRLTVL.

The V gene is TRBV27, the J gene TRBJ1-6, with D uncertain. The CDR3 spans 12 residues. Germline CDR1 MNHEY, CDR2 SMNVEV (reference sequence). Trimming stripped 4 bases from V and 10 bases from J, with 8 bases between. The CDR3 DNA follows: TGTGCCAGCAGTTCCGAGCAGTCACCCCTCCACTTT. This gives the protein CASSSEQSPLHF.

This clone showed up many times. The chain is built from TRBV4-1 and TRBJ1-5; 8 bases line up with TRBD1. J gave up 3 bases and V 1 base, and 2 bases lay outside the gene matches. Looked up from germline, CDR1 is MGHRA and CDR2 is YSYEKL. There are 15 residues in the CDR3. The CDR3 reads CASSQADRVNQPQHF. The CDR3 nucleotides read TGCGCCAGCAGCCAAGCGGACAGGGTCAATCAGCCCCAGCATTTT.

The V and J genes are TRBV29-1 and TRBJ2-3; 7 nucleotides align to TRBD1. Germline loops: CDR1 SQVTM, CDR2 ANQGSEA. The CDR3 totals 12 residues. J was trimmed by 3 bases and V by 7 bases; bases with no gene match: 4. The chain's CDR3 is CSAGQATDTQYF. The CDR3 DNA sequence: TGCAGCGCCGGACAGGCTACAGATACGCAGTATTTT.

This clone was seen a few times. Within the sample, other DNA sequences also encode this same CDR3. The CDR3 region has the DNA TGCGCCAGCAGCTTGAAAGATACGCAGTATTTT. It is translated as CASSLKDTQYF. The rearrangement uses TRBV5-1 and TRBJ2-3; no definite D call. The CDR3 sequence is 11 residues long. V was cut by 1 base and J by 5 bases, with 2 bases left in between. Germline V CDR1 and CDR2: SGHRS, YFSETQ.

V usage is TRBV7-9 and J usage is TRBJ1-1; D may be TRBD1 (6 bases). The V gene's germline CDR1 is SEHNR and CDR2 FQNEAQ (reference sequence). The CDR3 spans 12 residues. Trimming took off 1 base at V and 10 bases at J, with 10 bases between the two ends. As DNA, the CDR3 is TGTGCCAGCAGCTTAGTGGGCAGGGGAGCTTTCTTT. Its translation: CASSLVGRGAFF.

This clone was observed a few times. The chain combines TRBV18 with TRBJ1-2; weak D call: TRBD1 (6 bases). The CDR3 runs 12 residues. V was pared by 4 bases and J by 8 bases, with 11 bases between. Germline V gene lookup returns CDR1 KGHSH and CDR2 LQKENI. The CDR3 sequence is CASSRNRDGYTF. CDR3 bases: TGTGCCAGCTCACGTAACAGGGACGGCTACACCTTC.

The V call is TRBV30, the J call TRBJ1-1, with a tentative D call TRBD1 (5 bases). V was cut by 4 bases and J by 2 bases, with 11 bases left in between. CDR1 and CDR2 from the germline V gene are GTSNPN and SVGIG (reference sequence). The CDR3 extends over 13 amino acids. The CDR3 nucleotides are TGTGCCTGGACAAAACAGGCTAACACTGAAGCTTTCTTT. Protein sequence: CAWTKQANTEAFF.

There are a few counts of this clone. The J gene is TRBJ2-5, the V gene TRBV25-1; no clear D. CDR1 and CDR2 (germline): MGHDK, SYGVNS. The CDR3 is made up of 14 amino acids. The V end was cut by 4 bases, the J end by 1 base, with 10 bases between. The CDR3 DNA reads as TGTGCCAGCAGTGCCAACATACTCCAAGAGACCCAGTACTTC. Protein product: CASSANILQETQYF.

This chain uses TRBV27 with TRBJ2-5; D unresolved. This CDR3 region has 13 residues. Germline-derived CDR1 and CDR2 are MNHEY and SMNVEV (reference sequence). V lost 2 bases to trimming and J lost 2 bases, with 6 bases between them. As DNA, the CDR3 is TGTGCCAGCAGTTTAAGCAGGCAAGAGACCCAGTACTTC. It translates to CASSLSRQETQYF.

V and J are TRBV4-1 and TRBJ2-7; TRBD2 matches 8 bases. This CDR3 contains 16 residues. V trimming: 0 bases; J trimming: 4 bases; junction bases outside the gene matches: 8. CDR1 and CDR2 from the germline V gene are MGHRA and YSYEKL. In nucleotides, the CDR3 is TGCGCCAGCAGCCAAGAGGCAACGGGGGGGCCTTACGAGCAGTACTTC. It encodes CASSQEATGGPYEQYF.

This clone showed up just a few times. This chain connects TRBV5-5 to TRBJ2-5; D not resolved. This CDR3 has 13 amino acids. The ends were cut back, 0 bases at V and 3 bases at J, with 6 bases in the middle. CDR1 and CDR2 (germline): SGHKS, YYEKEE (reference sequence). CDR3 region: CASSLVNKETQYF. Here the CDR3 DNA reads TGTGCCAGCAGCTTGGTGAACAAAGAGACCCAGTACTTC.

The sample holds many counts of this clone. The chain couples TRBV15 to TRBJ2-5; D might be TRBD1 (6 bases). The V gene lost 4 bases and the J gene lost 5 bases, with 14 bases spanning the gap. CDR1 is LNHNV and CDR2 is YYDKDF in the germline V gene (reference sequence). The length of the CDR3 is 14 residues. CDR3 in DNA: TGTGCCACCAGCAAACAGGGAGAGGGTGAGACCCAGTACTTC. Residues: CATSKQGEGETQYF.

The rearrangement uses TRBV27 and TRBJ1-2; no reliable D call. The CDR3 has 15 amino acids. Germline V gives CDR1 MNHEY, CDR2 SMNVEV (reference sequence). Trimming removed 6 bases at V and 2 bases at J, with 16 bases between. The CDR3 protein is CASRLRTDSNYGYTF. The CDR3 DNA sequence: TGTGCCAGCAGATTACGCACGGACTCAAACTATGGCTACACCTTC.

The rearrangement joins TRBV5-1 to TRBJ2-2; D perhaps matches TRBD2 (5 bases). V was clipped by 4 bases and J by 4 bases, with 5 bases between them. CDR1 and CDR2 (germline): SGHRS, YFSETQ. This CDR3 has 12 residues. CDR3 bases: TGCGCCAGCAGCACTAGCACCGGGGAGCTGTTTTTT. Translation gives CASSTSTGELFF.

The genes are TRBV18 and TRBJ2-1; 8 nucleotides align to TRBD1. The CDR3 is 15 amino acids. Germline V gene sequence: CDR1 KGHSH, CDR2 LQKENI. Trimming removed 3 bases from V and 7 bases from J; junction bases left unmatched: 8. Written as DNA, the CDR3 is TGTGCCAGCTCACCGGTGACAGGGGACACTAATGAGCAGTTCTTC. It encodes CASSPVTGDTNEQFF.